The TCR beta chain described here comes from a study of patients and donors after allogeneic stem cell transplantation (TCRdb year 2020). A few counts support this clonotype. Its target antigen remains unknown. The input lacks base qualities; no much larger clone sits a single base away. The receptor library was made with RT-PCR. The instrument given in TCRdb is NextSeq 550. The public sequencing data were trimmed at Q25 with fastp and processed into clonotypes with MiXCR by TCRdb, which kept only in-frame beta chains. Rows are combined by CDR3 protein, so each entry shows the most common genes and DNA. In this sample the table shows hundreds of thousands of distinct CDR3 sequences, 16% of which occur a single time. Around 6.8% of the sample lies in the top ten. The germline V gene yields SGHTA for CDR1 and FQGNSA for CDR2. V lost 4 bases and J lost 7 bases; the stretch between them is 11 bases long. From cysteine to phenylalanine, the CDR3 is 12 amino acids long. Left in the record is the CDR3 DNA by itself, 36 bases read in frame from the first base.

Input material: blood, either unsorted or a sorted T cell fraction (not recorded which). This sequence originates from a human donor who was either an allogeneic HSCT recipient or a stem cell or donor lymphocyte infusion donor (not recorded which). It is not recorded whose cells these are; they may come from a transplant donor. The chain links TRBV7-2 with TRBJ2-7, and perhaps TRBD1 as D gene, on 5 matching bases. The DNA sequence reads TGTGCCAGCAGCTCCAGACAGAATGAGCAGTACTTC. It specifies CASSSRQNEQYF. This CDR3, with the reference TRBV7-2 and TRBJ2-7 proteins standing in past its ends, gives the full variable domain GAGVSQSPSNKVTEKGKDVELRCDPISGHTALYWYRQSLGQGLEFLIYFQGNSAPDKSGLPSDRFSAERTGGSVSTLTIQRTQQEDSAVYLCASSSRQNEQYFGPGTRLTVT.